Listed below are T cell receptor beta chains from one sample, sequenced in a study of CD4 T cells in relation to SARS-CoV-2 and coronaviruses. Repertoires were generated with immunoSEQ multiplex PCR, while TCRdb's copy carries only in-frame clones and drops some. The repertoire has 28,000 or so clones, around 73% of them found once; the top ten carry 18%. These receptors are not linked to any known antigen. The sequenced material came from CD4+ T cells from PBMCs, cultured in vitro. The receptors stem from a human donor in good health. CDR3s include the opening cysteine and the closing phenylalanine or tryptophan. A row's size may be missing; if present it is once, few, many or a size class.

>TRBV7-2|TRBJ2-2|NA
CASSFQGSGVRAGELFF
>TRBV7-2|TRBJ2-3|NA
CASSPRLAGGADTQYF
>TRBV3-1/TRBV3-2|TRBJ1-2|NA
CASSQGQFYGYTF
>TRBV7-3|TRBJ2-3|NA
CASSLGLAGGRYGTDTQYF
>TRBV18|TRBJ1-2|NA
CASSPQGVYGYTF
>TRBV5-1|TRBJ2-7|NA
CASSLVEGGEQYF
>TRBV6-2/TRBV6-3|TRBJ2-3|NA
CASSYGSPWTDTQYF
>TRBV21-1|TRBJ2-1|NA
CASSKRNLASRNEQFF
>TRBV6-5|TRBJ1-6|NA
CASRDSIYSPLHF
>TRBV5-1|TRBJ1-4|few
CASSFRDRGQTTNEKLFF
>TRBV5-1|TRBJ2-2|NA
CASSLDQGASTGELFF
>TRBV5-1|TRBJ2-3|NA
CASSLGGRGGLSTDTQYF
>TRBV2|TRBJ1-5|NA
CASSESRAGQPQHF
>TRBV3-1/TRBV3-2|TRBJ2-3|NA
CASRNTDTQYF
>TRBV7-2|TRBJ1-1|few
CASSPYRQGAGAFF
>TRBV9|TRBJ2-2|NA
CASSEGSRTRGGELFF
>TRBV18|TRBJ2-7|NA
CASSRGQGGSYEQYF
>TRBV3-1/TRBV3-2|TRBJ2-2|NA
CASSQGDIGELFF
>TRBV2|TRBJ2-1|once
CASSDWGNNEQFF
>TRBV10-3|TRBJ2-3|NA
CAIRGQGSDTQYF
>TRBV6-2/TRBV6-3|TRBJ2-7|NA
CASSSLHSGSGYEQYF
>TRBV7-9|TRBJ1-2|once
CASSLISPEGYTF
>TRBV24-1|TRBJ2-1|NA
CATSAGTSGGATMSEQFF
>TRBV4-1|TRBJ2-5|NA
CASSQAGGTQYF
>TRBV5-8|TRBJ1-1|NA
CASSPKRGGANTEAFF
>TRBV9|TRBJ2-5|NA
CASSVGQLQETQYF
>TRBV7-2|TRBJ2-2|NA
CASSFSASGINGELFF
>TRBV6-6|TRBJ2-2|NA
CASSYEGTGRSGELFF
>TRBV7-9|TRBJ2-3|NA
CASSLALAGTDTQYF
>TRBV25-1|TRBJ1-1|few
CASSANRTLNTEAFF
>TRBV6-2/TRBV6-3|TRBJ2-7|NA
CASSYSGLAGNSGEQYF
>TRBV7-3|TRBJ2-1|NA
CASTSGGGNEQFF
>TRBV5-1|TRBJ1-4|once
CASMNDGSTNEKLFF
>TRBV2|TRBJ2-3|NA
CASSGDRVLDTQYF
>TRBV7-2|TRBJ1-5|NA
CASSLVGANNQPQHF
>TRBV19|TRBJ2-3|once
CASSPRQTTDTQYF
>TRBV6-1|TRBJ2-5|NA
CASGGSTQETQYF
>TRBV19|TRBJ1-5|NA
CASSILSRNQPQHF
>TRBV27|TRBJ2-7|NA
CASSLRAGGPSYEQYF
>TRBV4-1|TRBJ2-5|once
CASSQDRGYQETQYF
>TRBV27|TRBJ2-2|NA
CASSHYPRDTGELFF
>TRBV5-8|TRBJ2-1|NA
CASSQTIAGGRRHEQFF
>TRBV6-2/TRBV6-3|TRBJ2-5|NA
CASSYSSYLQETQYF
>TRBV18|TRBJ1-1|few
CASSPPGQTNTEAFF